The T cell receptor beta chain described here comes from a study of T-cell reconstitution after alpha-beta-depleted transplantation in children. Study-wide points: Some patients' high day-60 TCRbeta diversity was attributed to recipient cells surviving conditioning. After transplant, at about two months, alpha-beta T cells were reportedly derived from several hundred expanded graft clones. One year post-transplant, T-cell counts and diversity were largely derived from T cells produced anew.

In the case of this clonotype: Its antigen remains unknown.

With V trimmed by 5 bases and J by 4 bases, 4 bases remained unmatched. CDR1 and CDR2 (germline): SEHNR, FQNEAQ (reference sequence). The CDR3 contains 14 residues. TCRbeta library construction was performed incorporating unique molecular identifiers. TCRdb redid the calling of the PCR reads with MiXCR, one entry per CDR3 protein. The sample yields about 110,000 distinct CDR3 sequences, almost 6.5% seen once. The clonotype comes from a male patient between 2 and 10 years old who had a stem cell transplant for acute lymphoblastic leukemia, so the T cells may come from the graft donor. Sequencing was performed on PBMCs, mostly from graft donor cells, taken 360 days after TCRalphabeta/CD19-depleted stem cell transplant. V gene TRBV7-9 combines with J gene TRBJ2-4; 8 nucleotides agree with TRBD1. DNA of the CDR3: TGTGCCAGCAGCCTTGGACAGGGAAAAAACATTCAGTACTTC. This gives the protein CASSLGQGKNIQYF.